This TCR beta chain was documented in a study of CD8 T cells in Susac syndrome. RNA was extracted with the RNeasy kit, and a quantity of about 0.45 to 1 ug was reverse transcribed using random hexamers. MiXCR, run by TCRdb on the immunoSEQ multiplex PCR reads, gives a single entry per CDR3 protein. The sample includes roughly 120,000 distinct CDR3 sequences, around 94% seen only once; the top ten take 0.095% to 0.15%. Germline V gene lookup returns CDR1 SGHDT and CDR2 YYEEEE. The V gene lost 4 bases and the J gene lost 12 bases, with 22 bases spanning the gap. This CDR3 contains 14 residues. This sequence originates from a human donor with multiple sclerosis. The chain employs TRBV5-6 and TRBJ2-5, with D tentatively TRBD1 (7 bases). The sequenced sample consisted of CD4+ T cells from PBMCs. Here the CDR3 reads CASSGWEGTQGEYF. The CDR3 DNA is TGTGCCAGCAGCGGGTGGGAAGGGACTCAGGGGGAGTACTTC.